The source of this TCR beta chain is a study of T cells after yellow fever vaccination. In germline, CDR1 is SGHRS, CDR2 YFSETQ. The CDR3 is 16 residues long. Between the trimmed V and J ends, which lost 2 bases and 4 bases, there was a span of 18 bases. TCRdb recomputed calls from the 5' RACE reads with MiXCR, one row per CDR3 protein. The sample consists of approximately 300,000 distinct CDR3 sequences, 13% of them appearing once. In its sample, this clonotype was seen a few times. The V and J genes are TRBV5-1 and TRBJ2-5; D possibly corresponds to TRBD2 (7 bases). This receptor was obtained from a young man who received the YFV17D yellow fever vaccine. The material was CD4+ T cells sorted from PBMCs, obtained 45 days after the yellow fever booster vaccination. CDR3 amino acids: CASSFGGLGRLETQYF. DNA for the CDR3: TGCGCCAGCAGCTTCGGGGGGCTCGGTCGTTTAGAGACCCAGTACTTC.